What follows are 7 T cell receptor beta chains derived from one specimen sequenced in a study of blood T cell repertoires in COVID-19. The assay was immunoSEQ multiplex PCR, and TCRdb's table has in-frame clones only and misses some. The repertoire has approximately 89,000 clones, around 75% of them found once; the top ten carry around 22%. The sample comprised peripheral blood. The receptor source for this set is a man aged 65 to 79 with acute or convalescent COVID-19.

The chain is built from TRBV6-5 and TRBJ1-1; TRBD1 is a possible D gene (6 bases). The length of the CDR3 is 14 residues. Germline lookup yields CDR1 MNHEY and CDR2 SVGAGI. Trimming pared 2 bases from V and 1 base from J, leaving 8 bases between. The CDR3 DNA sequence: TGTGCCAGCAGTTACCCGGGACAGAACACTGAAGCTTTCTTT. This gives the protein CASSYPGQNTEAFF.

The CDR3: CSAEEETQYF. The CDR3 nucleotides read TGCAGTGCTGAGGAGGAGACCCAGTACTTC. This chain links TRBV20-1 with TRBJ2-5; D is unclear. CDR3 length equals 10 residues. V was shortened by 5 bases and J by 5 bases, with 6 bases between the two germline ends. Germline V gene data show CDR1 as DFQATT and CDR2 as SNEGSKA (reference sequence).

This clone was detected ten times or more. The chain couples TRBV5-4 to TRBJ2-3, with D tentatively TRBD2 (5 bases). Trimming left V 0 bases short and J 3 bases short, with 8 bases between. This CDR3 has 14 residues. The germline gives CDR1 SGHNT, CDR2 YYREEE (reference sequence). CDR3 sequence reads: CASSLEGVTDTQYF. CDR3 nucleotide sequence: TGTGCCAGCAGCTTGGAGGGAGTGACAGATACGCAGTATTTT.

The CDR3 nucleotides read TGTGCCAGCAGTCCCATTTTTAACAGCGGGACCTACGAGCAGTACTTC. Its translation is CASSPIFNSGTYEQYF. J is TRBJ2-7 and V is TRBV27; 7 bases align to TRBD2. This CDR3 is built from 16 residues. Germline loops: CDR1 MNHEY, CDR2 SMNVEV (reference sequence). Germline trimming cut 5 bases from V and 2 bases from J; bases unmatched to any gene: 12.

The V call is TRBV5-1, the J call TRBJ2-3; D remains unclear. The V end was cut by 4 bases, the J end by 1 base, with 7 bases between. Germline loops: CDR1 SGHRS, CDR2 YFSETQ. This CDR3 is 13 amino acids long. CDR3 protein: CASSTTGTDTQYF. For the CDR3, the DNA is TGCGCCAGCAGCACCACTGGCACAGATACGCAGTATTTT.

This clone showed up just a few times. The chain links TRBV4-3 to TRBJ2-1, with D possibly TRBD1 on 5 matching bases. Germline V lookup: CDR1 LGHNA, CDR2 YSLEER. The V gene lost 3 bases and the J gene lost 9 bases, with 18 bases spanning the gap. This CDR3 is built from 15 residues. This CDR3 reads CASSHSPERGPEQFF. The CDR3, as DNA: TGCGCCAGCAGCCATTCTCCTGAAAGGGGCCCTGAGCAGTTCTTC.

The chain is built from TRBV2 and TRBJ2-7; 9 positions agree with TRBD1. CDR1 is SNHLY and CDR2 is FYNNEI in the germline V gene. This CDR3 contains 14 residues. The ends lost 10 bases at V and 1 base at J; junction bases unmatched: 8. The CDR3 reads CATGTGTISYEQYF. As DNA, the CDR3 is TGTGCCACCGGGACAGGGACGATATCCTACGAGCAGTACTTC.